The entry below describes one TCR beta chain. Its antigen is not known. The method was immunoSEQ multiplex PCR; TCRdb's version includes in-frame clones alone and lacks a portion of them. The table records 40,000 to 55,000 clones, roughly 78% of them present only once. The data were obtained in a study of a mutant IDH1 vaccine in newly diagnosed glioma. Study as a whole: The study gave patients eight vaccinations in weeks 1, 3, 5, 7, 11, 15, 19, 23. Vaccines were first given 4-6 weeks after radiotherapy alone, or with temozolomide cycles. Beforehand, treatment had been radiotherapy, temozolomide, or both; the majority received both.

Time point described: week 5, during vaccination. The investigators gave 300 ug of mutant IDH1 20-mer peptide in each vaccine dose, together with topical imiquimod. The CDR3 has 14 amino acids. V lost 6 bases and J 2 bases, leaving 12 bases between the germline ends. Per the germline V gene, CDR1 is SNHLY and CDR2 is FYNNEI. The source is a man between 45 and 60 years old with glioma. The starting material was PBMCs, obtained from a glioma patient whose treatment included an IDH1 peptide vaccine. V gene TRBV2 combines with J gene TRBJ2-3; D is unclear. The CDR3 bases are TGTGCCAGCAGCCGGACCCGCGACACAGATACGCAGTATTTT. Translated: CASSRTRDTDTQYF.